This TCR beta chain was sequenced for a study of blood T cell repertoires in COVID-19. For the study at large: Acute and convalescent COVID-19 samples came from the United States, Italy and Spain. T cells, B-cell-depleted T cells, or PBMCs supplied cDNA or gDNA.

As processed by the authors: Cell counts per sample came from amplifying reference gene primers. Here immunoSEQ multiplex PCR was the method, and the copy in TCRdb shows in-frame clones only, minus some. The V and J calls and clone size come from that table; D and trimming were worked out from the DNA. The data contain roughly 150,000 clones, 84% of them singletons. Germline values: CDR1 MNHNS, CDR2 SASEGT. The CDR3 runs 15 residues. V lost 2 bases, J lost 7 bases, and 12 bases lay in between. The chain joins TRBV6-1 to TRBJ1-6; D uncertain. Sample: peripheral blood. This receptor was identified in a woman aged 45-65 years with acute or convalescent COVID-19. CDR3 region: CASSETYPQNSPLHF. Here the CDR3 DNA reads TGTGCCAGCAGTGAAACTTATCCACAGAATTCACCCCTCCACTTT.